This TCR beta chain came from a study of CD8+CD57+ T cells in acquired aplastic anemia. The CDR3 is 16 residues long. V was trimmed by 9 bases and J by 0 bases, leaving 15 bases between them. The germline gives CDR1 LNHNV, CDR2 YYDKDF (reference sequence). The template for TCR beta VDJ and CDR3 sequence profiling was genomic DNA. TCRdb re-called the reads with MiXCR, one entry per CDR3 protein. The profile covers under 250,000 distinct CDR3 sequences, with over 55% appearing a single time and roughly three fifths taken by the ten largest. Patients picked for sequencing had shown CD8+CD57+ cell expansion detected by flow cytometry.

J is TRBJ2-6 and V is TRBV15; D not certain. The receptor comes from a human donor with aplastic anemia. The sequencing input was sorted CD4+, CD8+, or CD8+CD57+ T cells (not recorded which) from PBMCs. The DNA for the CDR3 is TGTGCCACGGCACCGGGCGAAAGCTCTGGGGCCAACGTCCTGACTTTC. As protein: CATAPGESSGANVLTF.